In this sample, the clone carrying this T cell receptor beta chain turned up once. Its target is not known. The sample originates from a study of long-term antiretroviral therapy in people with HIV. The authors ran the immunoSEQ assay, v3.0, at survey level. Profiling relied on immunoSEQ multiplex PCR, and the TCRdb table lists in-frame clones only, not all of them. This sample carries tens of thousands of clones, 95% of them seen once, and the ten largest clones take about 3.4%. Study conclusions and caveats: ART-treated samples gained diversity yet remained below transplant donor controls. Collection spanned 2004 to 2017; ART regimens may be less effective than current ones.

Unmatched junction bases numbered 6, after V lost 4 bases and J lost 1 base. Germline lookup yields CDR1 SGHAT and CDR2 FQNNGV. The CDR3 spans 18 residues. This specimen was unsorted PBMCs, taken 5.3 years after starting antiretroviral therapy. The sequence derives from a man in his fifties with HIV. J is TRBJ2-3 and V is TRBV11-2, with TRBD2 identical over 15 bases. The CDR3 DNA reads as TGTGCCAGCAGCTGGGGACTAGCGGGGGGCCGGGGCACAGATACGCAGTATTTT. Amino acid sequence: CASSWGLAGGRGTDTQYF.